This TCR beta chain derives from a study of blood T cell repertoires in COVID-19. Study at large: COVID-19 samples from acute and convalescent phases originated in the United States, Italy and Spain.

The CDR3 totals 13 residues. The germline V gene has CDR1 MNHEY and CDR2 SVGAGI. Trimming took 5 bases from V and 4 from J, leaving 12 bases between them. In the source study's methods: Amplification from reference gene primers served as the basis for estimated nucleated cell counts. TCRdb's table, derived via immunoSEQ multiplex PCR, lists solely in-frame clones and lacks some. V and J calls and clone size follow that table, whereas D and trimming were derived from the DNA. Altogether 360,000 or so clones are present, nearly 90% being singletons, with the ten largest covering approximately 1.5%. Clinical histories supplied by participants themselves formed the basis of cohort assignment.

This TCR came from a young woman who had recovered from COVID-19. This chain connects TRBV6-5 to TRBJ2-7; a possible D gene is TRBD1 (6 bases). Sequencing was performed on PBMCs or T cells enriched from blood (not recorded which). The CDR3 protein is CASSRQGFYEQYF. In nucleotides, the CDR3 is TGTGCCAGCAGTAGGCAGGGGTTTTACGAGCAGTACTTC.